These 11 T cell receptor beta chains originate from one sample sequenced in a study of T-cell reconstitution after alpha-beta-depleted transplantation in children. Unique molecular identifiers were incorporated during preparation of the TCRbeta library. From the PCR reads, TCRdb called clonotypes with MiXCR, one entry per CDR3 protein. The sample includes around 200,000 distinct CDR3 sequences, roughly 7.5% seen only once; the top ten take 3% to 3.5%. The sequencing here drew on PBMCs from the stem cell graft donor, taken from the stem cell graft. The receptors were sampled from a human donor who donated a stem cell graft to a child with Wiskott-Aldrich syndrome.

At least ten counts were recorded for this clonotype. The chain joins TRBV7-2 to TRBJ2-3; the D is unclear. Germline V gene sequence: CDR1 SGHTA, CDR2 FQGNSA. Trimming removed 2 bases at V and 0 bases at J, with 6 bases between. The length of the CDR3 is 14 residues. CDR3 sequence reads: CASSLTVSTDTQYF. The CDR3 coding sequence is TGTGCCAGCAGCTTAACAGTTAGCACAGATACGCAGTATTTT.

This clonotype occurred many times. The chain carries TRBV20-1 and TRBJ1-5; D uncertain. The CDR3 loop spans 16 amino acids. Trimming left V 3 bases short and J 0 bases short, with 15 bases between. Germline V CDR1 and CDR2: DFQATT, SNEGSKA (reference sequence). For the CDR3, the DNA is TGCAGTGCTAGGGGTTCCGGAAGGGTTAGCAATCAGCCCCAGCATTTT. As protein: CSARGSGRVSNQPQHF.

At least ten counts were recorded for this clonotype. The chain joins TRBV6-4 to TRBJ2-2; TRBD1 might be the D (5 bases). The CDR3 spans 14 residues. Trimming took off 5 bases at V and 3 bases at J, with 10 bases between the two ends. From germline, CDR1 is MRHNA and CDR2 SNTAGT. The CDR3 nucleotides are TGTGCCAGCAGTCAGGGATCGGACACCGGGGAGCTGTTTTTT. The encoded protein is CASSQGSDTGELFF.

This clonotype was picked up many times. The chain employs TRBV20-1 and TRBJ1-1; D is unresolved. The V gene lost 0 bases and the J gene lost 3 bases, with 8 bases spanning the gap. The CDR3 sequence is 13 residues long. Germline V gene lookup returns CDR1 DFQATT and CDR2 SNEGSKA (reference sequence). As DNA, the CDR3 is TGCAGTGCTAGAGATCAACGGGACACTGAAGCTTTCTTT. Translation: CSARDQRDTEAFF.

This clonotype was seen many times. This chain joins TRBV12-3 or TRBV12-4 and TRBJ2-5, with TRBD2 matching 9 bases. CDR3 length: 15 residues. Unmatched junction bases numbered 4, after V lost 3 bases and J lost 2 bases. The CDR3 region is CASSLLAGIQETQYF. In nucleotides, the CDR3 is TGTGCCAGCAGTTTGCTAGCGGGAATTCAAGAGACCCAGTACTTC.

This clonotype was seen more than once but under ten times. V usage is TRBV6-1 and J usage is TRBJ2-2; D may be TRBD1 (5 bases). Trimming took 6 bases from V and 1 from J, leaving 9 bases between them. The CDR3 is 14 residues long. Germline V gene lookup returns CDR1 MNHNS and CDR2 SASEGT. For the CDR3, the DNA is TGTGCCAGCAGGGGCGGACAGAACACCGGGGAGCTGTTTTTT. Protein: CASRGGQNTGELFF.

CDR3: CASSPDRVSYEQYF. CDR3 bases: TGTGCCAGCTCACCCGACAGGGTTAGCTACGAGCAGTACTTC. This sequence joins TRBV18 and TRBJ2-7; 7 bases agree with TRBD1. The CDR3 extends over 14 amino acids. The V and J ends lost 3 bases and 3 bases, in that order; junction bases with no gene match: 5. Germline CDR1 and CDR2: KGHSH and LQKENI.

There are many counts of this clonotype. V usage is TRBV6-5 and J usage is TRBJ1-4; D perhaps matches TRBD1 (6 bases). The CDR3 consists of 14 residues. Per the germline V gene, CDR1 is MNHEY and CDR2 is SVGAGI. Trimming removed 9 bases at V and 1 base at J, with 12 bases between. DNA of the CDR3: TGTGCCAGTTCCCGGACAGAAACTAATGAAAAACTGTTTTTT. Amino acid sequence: CASSRTETNEKLFF.

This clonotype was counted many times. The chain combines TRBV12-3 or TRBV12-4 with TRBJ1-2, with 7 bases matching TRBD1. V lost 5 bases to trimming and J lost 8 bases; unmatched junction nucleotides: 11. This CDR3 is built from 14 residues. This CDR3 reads CASSIRTGGGGYTF. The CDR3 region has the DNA TGTGCCAGCAGTATTAGGACAGGCGGGGGAGGCTACACCTTC.

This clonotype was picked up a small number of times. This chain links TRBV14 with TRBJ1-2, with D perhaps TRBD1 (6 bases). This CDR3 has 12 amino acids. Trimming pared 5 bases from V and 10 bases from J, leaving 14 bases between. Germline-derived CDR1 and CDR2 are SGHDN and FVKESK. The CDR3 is CASSIQGGDYTF. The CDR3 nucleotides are TGTGCCAGCAGCATACAGGGAGGAGACTACACCTTC.

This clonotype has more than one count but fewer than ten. The CDR3: CASSLATSGKTYEQYF. Written as DNA, the CDR3 is TGTGCCAGCAGTTTAGCTACCAGCGGGAAAACCTACGAGCAGTACTTC. The rearrangement links TRBV28 to TRBJ2-7, with 7 nucleotides matching TRBD2. The CDR3 totals 16 residues. From germline, CDR1 is MDHEN and CDR2 SYDVKM. V lost 2 bases to trimming and J lost 2 bases; unmatched junction nucleotides: 9.